These T cell receptor beta chains were read from a single sample in a study of cytomegalovirus exposure and HLA in healthy donors. Only in-frame clones appear in the TCRdb table, and some are missing; sequencing was by immunoSEQ multiplex PCR. The data contain about 130,000 clones, approximately 89% of them singletons. What was sequenced was PBMCs. The source of these receptors is a woman younger than 30 in good health and CMV-seronegative. The CDR3 runs from the conserved cysteine through the conserved F or W. The D gene is left open where the match is weak. The size entry is marked missing in some rows and otherwise reads once, few, many or a size class.

d_call clone_size j_call v_call cdr3_nt cdr3_aa
NA few TRBJ1-3 TRBV5-1 TGCGCCAGCAGTTCAGGAGGGGGAAACACCATATATTTT CASSSGGGNTIYF
TRBD1 few TRBJ2-7 TRBV4-2 TGTGCCAGCAGCCAAGAGGACAGGCTAATCTACGAGCAGTACTTC CASSQEDRLIYEQYF
TRBD2 NA TRBJ2-6 TRBV19 TGTGCCAGTAGTACGACTAGCGATTCATCTGGGGCCAACGTCCTGACTTTC CASSTTSDSSGANVLTF
NA NA TRBJ2-1 TRBV5-5 TGTGCCAGCAGCTTGGGTCGGAGCTCCTACAATGAGCAGTTCTTC CASSLGRSSYNEQFF
NA NA TRBJ1-5 TRBV6-6 TGTGCCAGCACCCGGGGGGAAGAGCAGCCCCAGCATTTT CASTRGEEQPQHF
TRBD1 NA TRBJ1-4 TRBV2 TGTGCCAGCAGTGAGGGCTCGACAGGGGGGGGTGAAAAACTGTTTTTT CASSEGSTGGGEKLFF
TRBD1 NA TRBJ1-2 TRBV11-2 TGTGCCAGCAGCTATTGGGACAGGGCATTAGCTAACTATGGCTACACCTTC CASSYWDRALANYGYTF
NA NA TRBJ1-1 TRBV5-1 TGCGCCAGCAGCTTGTCGTCGAACACTGAAGCTTTCTTT CASSLSSNTEAFF
NA NA TRBJ1-1 TRBV2 TGTGCCAGCAGGGCCAGAGTCGGGGACACTGAAGCTTTCTTT CASRARVGDTEAFF
NA NA TRBJ1-1 TRBV18 TGTGCCAGCTCACCCGTTGAGGGGGACACTGAAGCTTTCTTT CASSPVEGDTEAFF
TRBD2 NA TRBJ2-3 TRBV5-1 TGCGCCAGCAGCTTGGTGTCCGGGGGGGCCGTTACAGATACGCAGTATTTT CASSLVSGGAVTDTQYF
NA once TRBJ2-7 TRBV29-1 TGCAGCGCTCGAGGGCACAAGGGCTCCTACGAGCAGTACTTC CSARGHKGSYEQYF
NA NA TRBJ1-1 TRBV6-5 TGTGCCAGCAGAACCCGCGGGCACAGAGAAGCTTTCTTT CASRTRGHREAFF
TRBD1 NA TRBJ1-2 TRBV18 TGTGCCAGCTCACCAACCGACAGGGCGGGTGGCTACACCTTC CASSPTDRAGGYTF
TRBD2 NA TRBJ2-1 TRBV7-9 TGTGCCAGCAGCTTTCCGGGACTAGGAAGCCAACATGAGCAGTTCTTC CASSFPGLGSQHEQFF
NA NA TRBJ1-3 TRBV5-4 TGTGCCAGCAGCCAGGGGACCGCCAGAAACACCATATATTTT CASSQGTARNTIYF
NA NA TRBJ2-7 TRBV6-1 TGTGCCAGCAGTGAATGGGCTAGCACCTACGAGCAGTACTTC CASSEWASTYEQYF
TRBD1 NA TRBJ1-2 TRBV29-1 TGCAGCGTCACCTATACAGGGGCTGGCTACACCTTC CSVTYTGAGYTF
NA NA TRBJ1-1 TRBV7-8 TGTGCCAGCAGCTTACTCGGGGACAAGGACACTGAAGCTTTCTTT CASSLLGDKDTEAFF
TRBD1 once TRBJ2-6 TRBV7-3 TGTGCCAGCAGCCCCGCCAAGGGGGCGGATATCTCTGGGGCCAACGTCCTGACTTTC CASSPAKGADISGANVLTF
NA NA TRBJ2-1 TRBV5-1 TGCGCCAGCAGCTTGGGAGACAGGAGTCTATACAATGAGCAGTTCTTC CASSLGDRSLYNEQFF
NA NA TRBJ1-1 TRBV15 TGTGCCACCAGCAGAGATCTCGGCAGTTCGGGGGTGGCTGAAGCTTTCTTT CATSRDLGSSGVAEAFF
NA NA TRBJ2-7 TRBV21-1 TGTGCCAGCAGCGCCCCCGGGGCGGGGGCCAACTCCTACGAGCAGTACTTC CASSAPGAGANSYEQYF
TRBD1 NA TRBJ1-2 TRBV7-9 TGTGCCACGGACGGACAGGGAAGTTTCTATGGCTACACCTTC CATDGQGSFYGYTF
NA NA TRBJ1-2 TRBV9 TGTGCCAGCAGCGTAGGTCCAGGGCTTAACTATGGCTACACCTTC CASSVGPGLNYGYTF
TRBD2 NA TRBJ2-7 TRBV11-2 TGTGCCAGCAGCTTAGTAGGAGCGGGACCCTACGAGCAGTACTTC CASSLVGAGPYEQYF
TRBD2 NA TRBJ2-5 TRBV5-4 TGTGCCAGCAGCCCCTTTAGCGGGGATCAAGAGACCCAGTACTTC CASSPFSGDQETQYF
TRBD1 few TRBJ1-6 TRBV5-1 TGCGCCAGCAGCCCGGGACAGGGGTTTAATTCACCCCTCCACTTT CASSPGQGFNSPLHF
NA NA TRBJ2-5 TRBV5-4 TGTGCCAGCAGCAGGGGACTTAGCAGCCAAGAGACCCAGTACTTC CASSRGLSSQETQYF
NA NA TRBJ1-6 TRBV5-4 TGTGCCAGCAGCTTGGCTGACAGTCAATCGTCACCCCTCCACTTT CASSLADSQSSPLHF
TRBD1 NA TRBJ1-6 TRBV25-1 TGTGCCAGCAGTGAATTTAGGACAGGGGCGAGTTCGGATTCACCCCTCCACTTT CASSEFRTGASSDSPLHF
TRBD2 NA TRBJ2-5 TRBV2 TGTGCCAGCAGTGGCAACGTCGGGGGGTACCAAGAGACCCAGTACTTC CASSGNVGGYQETQYF
NA NA TRBJ1-5 TRBV5-6 TGTGCCAGCAGCTTGGACAGGGCTAATCAGCCCCAGCATTTT CASSLDRANQPQHF
NA NA TRBJ1-2 TRBV4-1 TGCGCCAGCAGCCAAGGGGCGGGCTACACCTTC CASSQGAGYTF
NA NA TRBJ1-5 TRBV19 TGTGCCAGTAGTAGGGACAAAAATCAGCCCCAGCATTTT CASSRDKNQPQHF
NA NA TRBJ1-6 TRBV18 TGTGCCAGCTCCGATTCCCGGGATTCACCCCTCCACTTT CASSDSRDSPLHF
NA NA TRBJ2-1 TRBV28 TGTGCCAGCAGGAGGGGAGGTGGCTACAATGAGCAGTTCTTC CASRRGGGYNEQFF
NA NA TRBJ1-1 TRBV29-1 TGCAGCGTTGAAGATGGAGGAGGGATGCCTTTCTTT CSVEDGGGMPFF
NA NA TRBJ1-2 TRBV15 TGTGCCACCAGCACTGGGCGGACAGCCTCGGGGGGCTACACCTTC CATSTGRTASGGYTF
NA NA TRBJ2-5 TRBV6-1 TGTGCCAGCAGTATAACAGAGAGTCAAGAGACCCAGTACTTC CASSITESQETQYF
NA NA TRBJ1-6 TRBV19 TGTGCCAGTAGTCGCGCAACCAGGGGAAGCTCCTATAATTCACCCCTCCACTTT CASSRATRGSSYNSPLHF
NA NA TRBJ2-3 TRBV19 TGTGCCAGTAGTTGGGGGGGCCGCACAGATACGCAGTATTTT CASSWGGRTDTQYF
TRBD1 NA TRBJ2-7 TRBV7-9 TGTGCCAGCAGCTTAGTTTTTAGTCTCCCTCGGGACAGTTCCACCGAGCAGTACTTC CASSLVFSLPRDSSTEQYF
TRBD1 NA TRBJ2-7 TRBV6-5 TGTGCCAGCAGTCGCACACGCGGGACAGGGAACGAGCAGTACTTC CASSRTRGTGNEQYF
NA NA TRBJ1-2 TRBV5-6 TGTGCCAGCAGCCTTCGAGAGGCTGGCTACACCTTC CASSLREAGYTF
TRBD1 NA TRBJ1-3 TRBV6-1 TGTGCCAGCACCGGAATAGACAGGGCTGGAAACACCATATATTTT CASTGIDRAGNTIYF
NA NA TRBJ1-1 TRBV5-6 TGTGCCAGCAGTACGCGGAATGAAGCTTTCTTT CASSTRNEAFF
TRBD2 NA TRBJ2-2 TRBV6-5 TGTGCCAGCAGTTACTCGGCACGGGGGGGCACCGGGGAGCTGTTTTTT CASSYSARGGTGELFF
TRBD2 NA TRBJ2-5 TRBV6-5 TGTGCCAGCACCGCCCGGGGGGTGAGAGAGACCCAGTACTTC CASTARGVRETQYF
NA NA TRBJ2-7 TRBV10-3 TGTGCCATCGCCCTAGTGTCAGGGACCTACGAGCAGTACTTC CAIALVSGTYEQYF